The entry below describes one T cell receptor beta chain. As yet, its antigen is unknown. These data originate in a study of cytomegalovirus exposure and HLA in healthy donors. J lost 3 bases, V lost 0 bases, and 5 bases had no gene match. This CDR3 contains 15 residues. CDR1 SGHVS and CDR2 FQNEAQ come from the germline V gene. Findings and caveats of the study: What TCR beta sequences reportedly achieved was accurate prediction of HLA-A and HLA-B alleles in most subjects. Sequencing likely generated an artifact that appeared as a cluster of highly shared sequence variants.

PCR amplification relied on 60 Vbeta primers (plus 13 Jbeta primers). Libraries were prepared by immunoSEQ multiplex PCR; TCRdb keeps only in-frame clonotypes and omits some of them. The table shows tens of thousands of clones, with approximately 75% occurring only once. The clonotype was recovered from a woman aged 40 to 50 in good health and CMV-seronegative. The sample comprised PBMCs. The chain couples TRBV7-8 to TRBJ2-7; 7 bases agree with TRBD2. Here the CDR3 reads CASSLAWEGNYEQYF. CDR3 sequence (DNA): TGTGCCAGCAGCTTAGCGTGGGAGGGGAACTACGAGCAGTACTTC.